The entry that follows covers one TCR beta chain sequence. Its cognate antigen is unknown. There are 12 residues in the CDR3. V dropped 4 bases and J dropped 11 bases, with 14 bases sitting between them. The TCR beta CDR3 regions underwent amplification using RNA transcripts as the source. A set of HTBI primers served as the primers for a first-round RT-PCR of the TCR CDR3. TCRdb re-derived calls from the multiplex PCR reads in MiXCR, one entry per CDR3 protein. The sample holds roughly 560,000 distinct CDR3 sequences, about 15% seen once. Under 3 months was the duration of disease in ophthalmopathy patients, who also had a Clinical Activity Score of at least 3 and a NOSPECS grade of at least 4. This entry is derived from a study of T cells in Graves' hyperthyroidism and ophthalmopathy. Findings of the study overall: The majority of expanded thyroid clonotypes above 0.001 also appeared in blood. Patients with ophthalmopathy were separated from those with stable hyperthyroidism by a 13 V-J model.

Specimen: blood. This clonotype was obtained from a woman between 40 and 55 years old with Graves' ophthalmopathy. The V and J genes are TRBV12-3 or TRBV12-4 and TRBJ1-1; maybe TRBD1 (6 bases). The CDR3 sequence is CASSYMAGDAFF. For the CDR3, the DNA is TGTGCCAGCAGTTACATGGCAGGGGACGCTTTCTTT.